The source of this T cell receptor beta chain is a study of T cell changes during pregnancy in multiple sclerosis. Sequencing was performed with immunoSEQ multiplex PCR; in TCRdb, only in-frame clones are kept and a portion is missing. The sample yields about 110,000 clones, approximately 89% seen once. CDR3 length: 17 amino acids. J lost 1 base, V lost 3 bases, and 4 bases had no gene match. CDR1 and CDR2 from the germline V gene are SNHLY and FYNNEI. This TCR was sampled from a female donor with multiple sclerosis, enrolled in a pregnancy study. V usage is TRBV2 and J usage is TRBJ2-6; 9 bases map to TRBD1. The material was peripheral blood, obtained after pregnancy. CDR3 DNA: TGTGCCAGCAGTGAGCCGGGACAGGGTTCTGGGGCCAACGTCCTGACTTTC. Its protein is CASSEPGQGSGANVLTF.